Many counts were recorded for the clone carrying this TCR beta chain. Its antigen is not identified. This entry comes from a study of human T cells and chemical hapten exposure. Study in general: Upper inner arm skin measuring about 2 cm by about 2 cm received 2% DPC for sensitization. Patients were given diphenylcyclopropenone on the scalp weekly across the roughly 25-week study.

Using its own MiXCR run on the RACE reads, TCRdb lists one record per CDR3 protein. The sample yields about 51,000 distinct CDR3 sequences, around a tenth seen once. General study results and limits: As the donors had alopecia, their immune response may differ from healthy people's. Significantly greater numbers of large CDR3 similarity clusters came from expanded TCRs than from controls.

The CDR3 extends over 15 amino acids. V was clipped by 5 bases and J by 4 bases; unmatched bases: 6. Looked up from germline, CDR1 is SNHLY and CDR2 is FYNNEI. Sample time point: pre-sensitization, week 0. Treatment meaning: therapeutic diphenylcyclopropenone sensitization with weekly scalp DPC. J is TRBJ1-4 and V is TRBV2; 8 nucleotides align to TRBD1. This receptor was taken from a woman aged 35 to 49 with alopecia areata. Some clones in this sample may be carry-over from other donors' samples. The source was whole blood, collected in connection with sensitization to the hapten diphenylcyclopropenone (DPC). Written as DNA, the CDR3 is TGTGCCAGCAGTTACCAAGGACAGGGTAATGAAAAACTGTTTTTT. Its translation is CASSYQGQGNEKLFF.